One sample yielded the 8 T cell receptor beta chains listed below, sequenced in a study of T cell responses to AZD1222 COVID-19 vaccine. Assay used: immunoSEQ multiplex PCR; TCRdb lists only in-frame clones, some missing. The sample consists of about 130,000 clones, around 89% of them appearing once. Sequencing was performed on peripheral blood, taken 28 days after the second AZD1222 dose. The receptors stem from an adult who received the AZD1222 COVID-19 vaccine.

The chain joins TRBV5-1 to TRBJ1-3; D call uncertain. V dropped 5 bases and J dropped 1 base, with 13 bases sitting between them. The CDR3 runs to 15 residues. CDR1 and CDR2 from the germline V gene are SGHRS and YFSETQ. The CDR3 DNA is TGCGCCAGCAGTATGGGGAGGGCATCTGGAAACACCATATATTTT. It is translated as CASSMGRASGNTIYF.

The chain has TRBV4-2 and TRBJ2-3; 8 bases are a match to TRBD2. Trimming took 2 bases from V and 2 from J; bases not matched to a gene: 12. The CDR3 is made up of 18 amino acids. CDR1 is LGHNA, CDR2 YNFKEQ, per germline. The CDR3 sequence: CASSQNPAAGDVTDTQYF. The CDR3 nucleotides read TGTGCCAGCAGCCAAAACCCCGCAGCGGGGGACGTCACAGATACGCAGTATTTT.

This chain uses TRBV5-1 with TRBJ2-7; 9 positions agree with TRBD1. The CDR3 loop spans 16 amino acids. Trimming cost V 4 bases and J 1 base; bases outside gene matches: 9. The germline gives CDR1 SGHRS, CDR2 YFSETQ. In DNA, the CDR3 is TGCGCCAGCAGCCCTACCGGGGACAGGGTATCCTACGAGCAGTACTTC. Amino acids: CASSPTGDRVSYEQYF.

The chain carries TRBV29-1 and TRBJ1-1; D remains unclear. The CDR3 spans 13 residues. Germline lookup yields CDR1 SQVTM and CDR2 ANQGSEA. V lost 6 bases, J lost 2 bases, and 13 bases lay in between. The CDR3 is CSVGRTVNTEAFF. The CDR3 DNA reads TGCAGCGTCGGGAGGACGGTCAACACTGAAGCTTTCTTT.

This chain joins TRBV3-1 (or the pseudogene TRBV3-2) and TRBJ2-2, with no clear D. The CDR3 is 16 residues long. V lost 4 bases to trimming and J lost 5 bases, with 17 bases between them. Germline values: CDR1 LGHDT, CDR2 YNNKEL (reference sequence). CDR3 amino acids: CASSLGMGVATGELFF. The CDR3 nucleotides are TGTGCCAGCAGCCTTGGAATGGGTGTTGCGACCGGGGAGCTGTTTTTT.

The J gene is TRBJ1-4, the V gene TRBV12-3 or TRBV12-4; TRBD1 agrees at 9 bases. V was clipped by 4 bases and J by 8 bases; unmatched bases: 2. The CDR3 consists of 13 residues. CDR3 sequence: CASSSGTGEKLFF. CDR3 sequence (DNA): TGTGCCAGCAGTTCCGGGACAGGGGAAAAACTGTTTTTT.

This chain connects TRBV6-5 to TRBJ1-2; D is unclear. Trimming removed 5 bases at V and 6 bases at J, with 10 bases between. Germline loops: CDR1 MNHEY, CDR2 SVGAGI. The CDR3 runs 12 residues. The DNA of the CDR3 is TGTGCCAGCAGTCTCGACATCGATGGCTACACCTTC. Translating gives CASSLDIDGYTF.

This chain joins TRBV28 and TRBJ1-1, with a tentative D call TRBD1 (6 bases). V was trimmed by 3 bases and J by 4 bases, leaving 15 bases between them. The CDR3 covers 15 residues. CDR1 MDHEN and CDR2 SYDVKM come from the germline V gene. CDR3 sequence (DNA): TGTGCCAGCAGTTTTCCGGCCAGGGGAGGCACTGAAGCTTTCTTT. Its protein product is CASSFPARGGTEAFF.